The T cell receptor (beta chain) described here comes from a study of blood T cell repertoires in COVID-19. The V segment lost 6 bases and the J segment 9 bases; nucleotides outside the gene matches: 9. This CDR3 is built from 13 residues. Original handling: Estimated nucleated cell counts came from reference gene primer amplification. Data came from immunoSEQ multiplex PCR; TCRdb stores just in-frame clones and leaves some out. Clone size and the V and J calls come from that table; the DNA yielded D and trimming. The sample yields about 50,000 clones, 90% seen once. Material: peripheral blood. The rearrangement links TRBV12-3 or TRBV12-4 to TRBJ2-3; the match to TRBD2 covers 7 bases. The sequence came from an elderly woman with acute or convalescent COVID-19. CDR3 region: CASSQLRGGTQYF. DNA for the CDR3: TGTGCCAGCAGCCAACTAAGGGGAGGGACGCAGTATTTT.